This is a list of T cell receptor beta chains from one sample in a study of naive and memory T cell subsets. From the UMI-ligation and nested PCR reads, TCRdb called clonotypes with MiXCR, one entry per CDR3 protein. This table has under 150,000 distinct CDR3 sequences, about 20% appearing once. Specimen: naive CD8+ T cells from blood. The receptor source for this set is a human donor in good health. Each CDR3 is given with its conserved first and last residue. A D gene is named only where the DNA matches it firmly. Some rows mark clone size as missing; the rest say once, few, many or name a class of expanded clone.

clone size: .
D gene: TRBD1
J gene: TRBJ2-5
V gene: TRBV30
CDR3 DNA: TGTGCCTGGACCCTAGGGCAGGGGGCAGGAGAGACCCAGTACTTC
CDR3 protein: CAWTLGQGAGETQYF

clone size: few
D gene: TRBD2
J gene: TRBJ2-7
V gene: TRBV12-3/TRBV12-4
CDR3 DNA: TGTGCCAGCAGTTTGGGACTAGTCATCGAGCAGTACTTC
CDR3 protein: CASSLGLVIEQYF

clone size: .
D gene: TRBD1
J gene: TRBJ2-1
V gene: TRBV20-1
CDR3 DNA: TGCAGTGCTACCGGGACAGCCAACAATGAGCAGTTCTTC
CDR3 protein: CSATGTANNEQFF

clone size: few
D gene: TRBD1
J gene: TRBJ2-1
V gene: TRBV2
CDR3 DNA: TGTGCCAGCAGTGACTGGCCCGGACAGGGGGAGATGCTGGATGAGCAGTTCTTC
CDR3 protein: CASSDWPGQGEMLDEQFF

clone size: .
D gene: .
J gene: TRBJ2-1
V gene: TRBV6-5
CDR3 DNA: TGTGCCAGCAGTTACTCGATCGGCTCGGGACGGGAGTACCATGAGCAGTTCTTC
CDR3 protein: CASSYSIGSGREYHEQFF

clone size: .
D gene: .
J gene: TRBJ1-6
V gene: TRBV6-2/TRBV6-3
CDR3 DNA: TGTGCCAGCAGTTACTGGACACGCTCCTATAATTCACCCCTCCACTTT
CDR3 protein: CASSYWTRSYNSPLHF

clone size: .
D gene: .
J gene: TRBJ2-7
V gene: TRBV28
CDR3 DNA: TGTGCCAGCAGTTTATTGTTTGACGAGCAGTACTTC
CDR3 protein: CASSLLFDEQYF

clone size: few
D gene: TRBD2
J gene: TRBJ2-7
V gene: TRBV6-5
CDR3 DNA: TGTGCCAGCCGACTAGCGGCGTCCTACGAGCAGTACTTC
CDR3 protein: CASRLAASYEQYF

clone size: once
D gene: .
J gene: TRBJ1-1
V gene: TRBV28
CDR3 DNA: TGTGCCAGCAGTTCGACAGCTATGAACACTGAAGCTTTCTTT
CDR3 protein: CASSSTAMNTEAFF

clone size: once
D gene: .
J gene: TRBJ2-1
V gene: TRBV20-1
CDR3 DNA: TGCAGTGTCTCCCCTAGCGCGAACAATGAGCAGTTCTTC
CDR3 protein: CSVSPSANNEQFF

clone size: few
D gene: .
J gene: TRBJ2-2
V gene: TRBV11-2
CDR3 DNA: TGTGCCAGCAGCGTTTGGTCTATCAACACCGGGGAGCTGTTTTTT
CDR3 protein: CASSVWSINTGELFF

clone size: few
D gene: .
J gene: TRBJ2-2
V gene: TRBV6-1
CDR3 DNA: TGTGCCAGCATTCCTCCCACCGGGGAGCTGTTTTTT
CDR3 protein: CASIPPTGELFF

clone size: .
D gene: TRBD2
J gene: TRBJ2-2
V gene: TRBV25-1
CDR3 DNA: TGTGCCAGCAGTGAATGGACTAGCGGGGGAAACACCGGGGAGCTGTTTTTT
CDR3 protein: CASSEWTSGGNTGELFF

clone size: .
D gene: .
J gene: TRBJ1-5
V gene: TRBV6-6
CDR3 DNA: TGTGCCAGCACTAATCTGGCGCATCAGCCCCAGCATTTT
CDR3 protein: CASTNLAHQPQHF

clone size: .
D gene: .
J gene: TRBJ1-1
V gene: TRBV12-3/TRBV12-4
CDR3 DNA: TGTGCCAGCATTACAGGGAACACTGAAGCTTTCTTT
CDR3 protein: CASITGNTEAFF

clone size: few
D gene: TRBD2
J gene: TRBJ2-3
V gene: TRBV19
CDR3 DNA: TGTGCCAGTAGTATAAGGACTAGCGACACAGATACGCAGTATTTT
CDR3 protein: CASSIRTSDTDTQYF

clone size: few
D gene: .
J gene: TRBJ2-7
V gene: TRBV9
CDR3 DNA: TGTGCCAGCAGCGTCGGCGGGGGCCTTTACGAGCAGTACTTC
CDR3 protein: CASSVGGGLYEQYF

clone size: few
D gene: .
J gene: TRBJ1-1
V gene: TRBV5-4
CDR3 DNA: TGTGCCAGCAGCTTGGAAGAAATCCGCCCTGAAGCTTTCTTT
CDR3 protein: CASSLEEIRPEAFF

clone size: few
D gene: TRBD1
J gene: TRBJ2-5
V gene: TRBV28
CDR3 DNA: TGTGCCAGCAGTGGAGGTACAGGGGTTTTCGGGGAGACCCAGTACTTC
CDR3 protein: CASSGGTGVFGETQYF

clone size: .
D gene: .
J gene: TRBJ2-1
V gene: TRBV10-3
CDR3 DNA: TGTGCCATCAGTGAGGGGCGGGACCCCTACAATGAGCAGTTCTTC
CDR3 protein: CAISEGRDPYNEQFF

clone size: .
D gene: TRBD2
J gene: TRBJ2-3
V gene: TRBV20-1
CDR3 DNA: TGCAGTGCTATGGGACTAGCGGGAGGCGGGGGTACAGATACGCAGTATTTT
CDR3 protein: CSAMGLAGGGGTDTQYF

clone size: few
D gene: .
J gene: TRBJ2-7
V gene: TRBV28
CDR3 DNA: TGTGCCAGCAGCCGGGACCCGGGCACCTACGAGCAGTACTTC
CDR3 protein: CASSRDPGTYEQYF

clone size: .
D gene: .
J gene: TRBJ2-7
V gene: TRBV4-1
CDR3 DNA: TGCGCCAGCAGCCAAGAGGACCAGGGAGCGTACGAGCAGTACTTC
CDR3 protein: CASSQEDQGAYEQYF

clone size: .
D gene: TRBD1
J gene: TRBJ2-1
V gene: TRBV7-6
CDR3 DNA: TGTGCCAGCAGCTTAGCCCCGGGACAGTCCTACAATGAGCAGTTCTTC
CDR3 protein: CASSLAPGQSYNEQFF

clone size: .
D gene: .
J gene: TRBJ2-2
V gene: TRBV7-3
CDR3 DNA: TGTGCCAGCAGCCCCCGAATAGCGGCGAACACCGGGGAGCTGTTTTTT
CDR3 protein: CASSPRIAANTGELFF

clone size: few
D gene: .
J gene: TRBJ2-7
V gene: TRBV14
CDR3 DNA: TGTGCCAGCAGCCAAGTTTGGGGTTCACCCTACGAGCAGTACTTC
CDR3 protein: CASSQVWGSPYEQYF

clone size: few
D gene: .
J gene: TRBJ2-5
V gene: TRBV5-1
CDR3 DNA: TGCGCCAGCAGCTTCTACCGGGACCTCCAAGAGACCCAGTACTTC
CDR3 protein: CASSFYRDLQETQYF

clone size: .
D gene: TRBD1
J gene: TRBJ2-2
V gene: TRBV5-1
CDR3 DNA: TGCGCCAGCAGCTGGGACAGGAACACCGGGGAGCTGTTTTTT
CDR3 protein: CASSWDRNTGELFF

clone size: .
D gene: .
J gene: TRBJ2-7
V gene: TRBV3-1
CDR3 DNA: TGTGCCAGCAGCCAAGGAAGGGGTGGGGGGACCTACGAGCAGTACTTC
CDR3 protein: CASSQGRGGGTYEQYF

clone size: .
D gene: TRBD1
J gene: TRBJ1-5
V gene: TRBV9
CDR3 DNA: TGTGCCAGCAGCGTTGGACAGGGGAATCAGCCCCAGCATTTT
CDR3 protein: CASSVGQGNQPQHF

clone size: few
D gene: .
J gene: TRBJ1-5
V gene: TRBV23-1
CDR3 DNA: TGCGCCAGCAGTCAATCGAAACAGGAGCCCCAGCATTTT
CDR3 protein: CASSQSKQEPQHF

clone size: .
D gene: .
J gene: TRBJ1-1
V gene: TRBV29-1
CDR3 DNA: TGCAGCGCCTTTGAAGCAGGTATGAACACTGAAGCTTTCTTT
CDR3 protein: CSAFEAGMNTEAFF

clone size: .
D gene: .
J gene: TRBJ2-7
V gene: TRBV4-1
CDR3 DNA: TGCGCCAGCAGCCAAGGCCGGGGCGAGCAGTACTTC
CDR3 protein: CASSQGRGEQYF

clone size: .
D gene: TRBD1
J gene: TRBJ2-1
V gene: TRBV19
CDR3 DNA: TGTGCCAGTAGTATGGGACAGGGGTACAATGAGCAGTTCTTC
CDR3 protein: CASSMGQGYNEQFF

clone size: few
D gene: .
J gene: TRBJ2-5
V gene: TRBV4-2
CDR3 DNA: TGTGCCAGCAGCCAAGATGTCCGACAAGAGACCCAGTACTTC
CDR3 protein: CASSQDVRQETQYF

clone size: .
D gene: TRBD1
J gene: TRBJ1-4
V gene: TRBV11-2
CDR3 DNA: TGTGCCAGCAGCTCGACAGGGTATCCTAATGAAAAACTGTTTTTT
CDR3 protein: CASSSTGYPNEKLFF

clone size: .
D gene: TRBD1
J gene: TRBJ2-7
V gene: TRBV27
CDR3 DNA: TGTGCCAGCACCCGACAGGGGGCCTACGAGCAGTACTTC
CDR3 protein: CASTRQGAYEQYF

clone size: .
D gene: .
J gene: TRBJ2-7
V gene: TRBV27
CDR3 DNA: TGTGCCAGCAGTCCTCTCGTGGGAGCTTCAACCTACGAGCAGTACTTC
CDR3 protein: CASSPLVGASTYEQYF

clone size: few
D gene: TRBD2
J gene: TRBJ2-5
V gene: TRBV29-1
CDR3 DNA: TGCAGCGTTGAAGGGCAGCTAGCGGAGGGACAAGAGACCCAGTACTTC
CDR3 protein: CSVEGQLAEGQETQYF

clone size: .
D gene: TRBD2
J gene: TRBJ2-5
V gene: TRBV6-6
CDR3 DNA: TGTGCCAGCGCTAGACTAGCGGGTACCCAAGAGACCCAGTACTTC
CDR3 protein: CASARLAGTQETQYF

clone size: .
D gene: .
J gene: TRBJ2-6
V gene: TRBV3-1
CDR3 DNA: TGTGCCAGCAGCCAAGAGCCATCCGGGACAATTTACTCTGGGGCCAACGTCCTGACTTTC
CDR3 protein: CASSQEPSGTIYSGANVLTF

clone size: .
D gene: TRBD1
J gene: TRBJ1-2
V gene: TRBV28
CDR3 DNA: TGTGCCAGCAGTTCTATTACAGGGGGCGGCTATGGCTACACCTTC
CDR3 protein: CASSSITGGGYGYTF

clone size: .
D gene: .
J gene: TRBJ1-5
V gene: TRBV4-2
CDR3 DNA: TGTGCCAGCAGCCAAGAAGTCCAGGCAAGCAATCAGCCCCAGCATTTT
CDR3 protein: CASSQEVQASNQPQHF

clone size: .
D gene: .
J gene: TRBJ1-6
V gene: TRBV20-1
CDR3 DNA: TGCAGTGCTAGAGAAGGGTATTCACCCCTCCACTTT
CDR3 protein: CSAREGYSPLHF

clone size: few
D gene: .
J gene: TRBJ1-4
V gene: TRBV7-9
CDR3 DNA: TGTGCCAGCAGCTTAGCCTACAGGGCTGAAAAACTGTTTTTT
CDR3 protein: CASSLAYRAEKLFF

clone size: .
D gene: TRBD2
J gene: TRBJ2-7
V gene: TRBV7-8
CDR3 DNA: TGTGCCAGCAGCTTAAGGACTAGCGATTCCTACGAGCAGTACTTC
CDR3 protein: CASSLRTSDSYEQYF

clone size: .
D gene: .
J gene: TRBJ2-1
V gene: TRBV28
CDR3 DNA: TGTGCCAGCGATAGGGAGGAAAGCTCCTACAATGAGCAGTTCTTC
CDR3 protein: CASDREESSYNEQFF

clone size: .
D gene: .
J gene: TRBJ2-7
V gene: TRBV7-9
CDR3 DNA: TGTGCCAGCAGCCCCAAATCGGGGCCGGTATACGAGCAGTACTTC
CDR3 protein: CASSPKSGPVYEQYF

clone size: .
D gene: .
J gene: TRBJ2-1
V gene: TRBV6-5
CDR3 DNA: TGTGCCAGCAGTTCGCCTAGCAATGAGCAGTTCTTC
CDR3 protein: CASSSPSNEQFF

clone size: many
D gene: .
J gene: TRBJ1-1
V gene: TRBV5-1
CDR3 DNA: TGCGCCAGCAGCTGGGGGAACACTGAAGCTTTCTTT
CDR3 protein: CASSWGNTEAFF

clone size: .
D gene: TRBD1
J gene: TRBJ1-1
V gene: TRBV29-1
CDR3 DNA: TGCAGCGTTGCTCCGGGACAGGGGAACACTGAAGCTTTCTTT
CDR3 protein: CSVAPGQGNTEAFF

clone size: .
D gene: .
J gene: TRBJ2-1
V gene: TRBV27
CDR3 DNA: TGTGCCAGCAGTCCCGACTGGGGGCAGCAGTTCTTC
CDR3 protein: CASSPDWGQQFF

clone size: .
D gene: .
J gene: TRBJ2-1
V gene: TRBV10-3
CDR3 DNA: TGTGCCATCAGTGAGTCAGGGTTTGAGCAGTTCTTC
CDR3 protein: CAISESGFEQFF

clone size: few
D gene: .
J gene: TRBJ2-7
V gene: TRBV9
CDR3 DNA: TGTGCCAGCAGCGAAGGGTGGGGGACCACCTACGAGCAGTACTTC
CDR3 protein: CASSEGWGTTYEQYF

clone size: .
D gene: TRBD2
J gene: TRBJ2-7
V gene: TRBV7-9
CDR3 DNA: TGTGCCAGCAGCTCCCCTAGCGGGACCTCCTACGAGCAGTACTTC
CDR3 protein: CASSSPSGTSYEQYF